This TCR beta chain originates from a study of blood T cell repertoires in COVID-19. As processed by the authors: Using reference gene primer amplification, nucleated cell counts were estimated. TCRdb's table, derived via immunoSEQ multiplex PCR, lists solely in-frame clones and lacks some. The V and J calls and the clone size are those of that table, but D and trimming were determined from the DNA. The sample lists hundreds of thousands of clones, around 90% occurring once. CDR1 and CDR2 from the germline V gene are LNHDA and SQIVND (reference sequence). This CDR3 comprises 15 residues. V lost 6 bases and J 1 base, leaving 13 bases between the germline ends. The participants were between about 18 and 90 years old and came from under 25 US areas.

This chain connects TRBV19 to TRBJ1-5; tentatively, D is TRBD1 (5 bases). This sequence was found in a woman in her late teens or twenties with acute COVID-19. Input material: PBMCs or T cells enriched from blood (not recorded which). CDR3 in DNA: TGTGCCAGTAGATCGAGTGGGGGGAGCAATCAGCCCCAGCATTTT. Its translation is CASRSSGGSNQPQHF.